The 14 T cell receptor beta chains presented below share a single source sample, sequenced in a study of cytomegalovirus exposure and HLA in healthy donors. A multiplex PCR was run with 60 Vbeta primers and 13 Jbeta primers. Method: immunoSEQ multiplex PCR; TCRdb's copy keeps in-frame clones and lacks some. The repertoire holds roughly 250,000 clones, with about four fifths as singletons. The specimen sequenced was PBMCs. These receptors all come from a girl aged 2 to 10 in good health and CMV-seronegative.

This rearrangement joins TRBV6-5 to TRBJ1-1, with TRBD1 matching 9 bases. V shed 0 bases and J 8 bases; nucleotides not matched to a gene: 1. Germline loops: CDR1 MNHEY, CDR2 SVGAGI. The CDR3 contains 13 residues. CDR3 bases: TGTGCCAGCAGTTACTCAGGGACAGGGGAAGCTTTCTTT. The encoded protein is CASSYSGTGEAFF.

For the CDR3, the DNA is TGTGCCAGCAGCGGACCCGGGACAGGGTTTCGTGAAAAACTGTTTTTT. It yields the protein CASSGPGTGFREKLFF. V gene TRBV5-8 combines with J gene TRBJ1-4, with TRBD1 matching over 9 bases. Trimming at V came to 4 bases and at J to 7 bases, leaving 11 bases not matched to a gene. Germline V gene sequence: CDR1 SGHTS, CDR2 YDEGEE. The CDR3 is 16 amino acids.

CDR3 nucleotide sequence: TGTGCCAGTAGTATCCCCAGACAGGAAGCTTTCTTT. Its translation: CASSIPRQEAFF. The J gene is TRBJ1-1, the V gene TRBV19; D is possibly TRBD1 (5 bases). Trimming removed 3 bases from V and 8 bases from J, with 10 bases in between. This CDR3 has 12 amino acids. In germline, CDR1 is LNHDA, CDR2 SQIVND (reference sequence).

The V and J genes are TRBV27 and TRBJ2-1; weak D call: TRBD1 (6 bases). There are 11 residues in the CDR3. V was trimmed by 6 bases and J by 7 bases, leaving 7 bases between them. CDR1 MNHEY and CDR2 SMNVEV come from the germline V gene (reference sequence). In DNA form, the CDR3 reads TGTGCCAGCAGAAGGGGGAATGAGCAGTTCTTC. It translates to CASRRGNEQFF.

The chain joins TRBV13 to TRBJ1-6; 9 bases agree with TRBD1. The CDR3 extends over 16 amino acids. Germline V CDR1 and CDR2: PRHDT, FYEKMQ (reference sequence). V was clipped by 2 bases and J by 5 bases; unmatched bases: 4. CDR3 residues: CASSLLGQGNNSPLHF. CDR3 sequence (DNA): TGTGCCAGCAGCTTACTGGGACAGGGTAATAATTCACCCCTCCACTTT.

The gene calls are TRBV5-5 and TRBJ1-1; perhaps TRBD1 as D (6 bases). Germline V CDR1 and CDR2: SGHKS, YYEKEE (reference sequence). The CDR3 consists of 13 residues. V lost 5 bases and J 1 base, leaving 9 bases between the germline ends. The CDR3 region has the DNA TGTGCCAGCAGGAGCAGGGGGAACACTGAAGCTTTCTTT. Residues: CASRSRGNTEAFF.

This clone has just one count. The chain has TRBV5-1 and TRBJ2-3; 9 nucleotides line up with TRBD2. J gave up 0 bases and V 2 bases, and 7 bases lay outside the gene matches. Germline V CDR1 and CDR2: SGHRS, YFSETQ. CDR3 length equals 17 residues. The DNA for the CDR3 is TGCGCCAGCAGCTTAAGCGGGGGGCCTATTAGCACAGATACGCAGTATTTT. Amino acid sequence: CASSLSGGPISTDTQYF.

This clone was detected only once. The rearrangement links TRBV14 to TRBJ2-1, with a possible D match to TRBD1 (6 bases). Trimming removed 3 bases at V and 10 bases at J, with 10 bases between. The CDR3 is 12 amino acids. Germline CDR1 reads SGHDN; CDR2 reads FVKESK. The CDR3 region is CASSHGQPEQFF. CDR3 bases: TGTGCCAGCAGCCACGGACAGCCCGAGCAGTTCTTC. The full variable domain, rest sourced from reference TRBV14 and TRBJ2-1, is EAGVTQFPSHSVIEKGQTVTLRCDPISGHDNLYWYRRVMGKEIKFLLHFVKESKQDESGMPNNRFLAERTGGTYSTLKVQPAELEDSGVYFCASSHGQPEQFFGPGTRLTVL.

The chain carries TRBV21-1 and TRBJ2-1; the table gives TRBD1 as D, unverified against the DNA. TRBV21-1 is a pseudogene segment. This CDR3 is built from 16 residues. CDR3 nucleotides: TGTGCCAGCAGCTTAGGGACAGGAGGCTCCTACAATGAGCAGTTCTTC. This translates into CASSLGTGGSYNEQFF.

The chain carries TRBV5-1 and TRBJ2-1, with D possibly being TRBD2 (5 bases). The germline CDR1 and CDR2 sequences are SGHRS and YFSETQ. This CDR3 contains 16 residues. Trimming shortened V by 3 bases and J by 0 bases, and 13 bases separated the two germline ends. The CDR3 protein is CASSWNLAGSYNEQFF. For the CDR3, the DNA is TGCGCCAGCAGCTGGAATCTAGCAGGCTCCTACAATGAGCAGTTCTTC. Filled out from reference TRBV5-1 and TRBJ2-1, the complete variable domain reads KAGVTQTPRYLIKTRGQQVTLSCSPISGHRSVSWYQQTPGQGLQFLFEYFSETQRNKGNFPGRFSGRQFSNSRSEMNVSTLELGDSALYLCASSWNLAGSYNEQFFGPGTRLTVL.

The genes are TRBV15 and TRBJ1-5, with 11 positions matching TRBD1. There are 15 residues in the CDR3. Germline CDR1 LNHNV, CDR2 YYDKDF (reference sequence). For the CDR3, the DNA is TGTGCTTCCGGGACAGGGGGATTGGGCAATCAGCCCCAGCATTTT. Amino acids: CASGTGGLGNQPQHF.

With respect to this clone: Additional DNA sequences in this sample encode the identical CDR3. The chain carries TRBV7-2 and TRBJ2-7, with 7 bases lining up with TRBD2. The V gene's germline CDR1 is SGHTA and CDR2 FQGNSA. Germline trimming cut 0 bases from V and 4 bases from J; bases unmatched to any gene: 0. The CDR3 contains 13 residues. The CDR3 nucleotides read TGTGCCAGCAGCTTAGCGGGGGGGTACGAGCAGTACTTC. Translating it yields CASSLAGGYEQYF. The whole variable domain, remainder taken from reference TRBV7-2 and TRBJ2-7, is GAGVSQSPSNKVTEKGKDVELRCDPISGHTALYWYRQSLGQGLEFLIYFQGNSAPDKSGLPSDRFSAERTGGSVSTLTIQRTQQEDSAVYLCASSLAGGYEQYFGPGTRLTVT.

The chain is built from TRBV29-1 and TRBJ1-3; weak D call: TRBD1 (5 bases). The CDR3 has 13 amino acids. V lost 4 bases to trimming and J lost 1 base, with 8 bases between them. Looked up from germline, CDR1 is SQVTM and CDR2 is ANQGSEA. CDR3 in DNA: TGCAGCGTTGTCTGGACATCTGGAAACACCATATATTTT. Encoded protein: CSVVWTSGNTIYF.

The chain combines TRBV6-5 with TRBJ1-3; tentative D call: TRBD1 (6 bases). Trimming took 2 bases from V and 0 from J, leaving 8 bases between them. Per germline, CDR1 MNHEY and CDR2 SVGAGI. The CDR3 sequence is 15 residues long. The CDR3 sequence: CASSYRDNSGNTIYF. CDR3 bases: TGTGCCAGCAGTTACCGGGACAACTCTGGAAACACCATATATTTT.